This TCR beta chain was found in a study of Tregs in tolerant kidney transplant recipients. The table came from immunoSEQ multiplex PCR; TCRdb's copy has only in-frame clones and leaves some out. The sample has 50,000 to 80,000 clones; less than 98% are singletons. Unstimulated regulatory T cells (CD4+CD25+CD127-), CD4+CD25- non-regulatory cells, CD4 and CD8 cells were FACS-sorted from thawed PBMCs. Trimming pared 0 bases from V and 1 base from J, leaving 7 bases between. CDR3 size: 14 residues. The V gene's germline CDR1 is SGHAT and CDR2 FQNNGV. The sequence was collected from a human donor who received a combined kidney and bone marrow transplant. The rearrangement uses TRBV11-2 and TRBJ2-7, with a possible D match to TRBD1 (5 bases). Material: Tregs from blood, obtained before the transplant. For the CDR3, the DNA is TGTGCCAGCAGCTTAGAAAGGGGTTCCTACGAGCAGTACTTC. Its protein product is CASSLERGSYEQYF.